The 13 T cell receptor beta chains below all came from one sample that was sequenced in a study of blood T cell repertoires in COVID-19. Clones were read by immunoSEQ multiplex PCR, and TCRdb kept only the in-frame ones, dropping some. The table shows about 220,000 clones, with roughly 84% occurring only once. The sequenced material came from peripheral blood. These receptors all stem from a man aged 50 to 59 who had recovered from COVID-19.

V usage is TRBV12-3 or TRBV12-4 and J usage is TRBJ1-2, with 11 bases fitting TRBD1. This CDR3 region has 13 residues. The J segment lost 7 bases and the V segment lost 10 bases, leaving 8 bases of the junction unmatched. The CDR3 DNA follows: TGTGCCACCGGACAGGGGGCTGAAGGTGGCTACACCTTC. Amino acids: CATGQGAEGGYTF.

The rearrangement links TRBV4-1 to TRBJ2-4; 9 bases are shared with TRBD1. This CDR3 spans 15 amino acids. Germline CDR1 is MGHRA and CDR2 is YSYEKL. Germline trimming cut 4 bases from V and 3 bases from J; bases unmatched to any gene: 4. The CDR3 reads CASSRDRAGKNIQYF. The CDR3 DNA follows: TGCGCCAGCAGCCGGGACAGGGCTGGCAAAAACATTCAGTACTTC.

The J gene is TRBJ2-1, the V gene TRBV27; 9 bases line up with TRBD2. CDR1 is MNHEY, CDR2 SMNVEV, per germline (reference sequence). This CDR3 has 16 amino acids. The junction had 7 bases not matched to a gene; V was cut back by 5 bases and J by 2 bases. CDR3 sequence (DNA): TGTGCCAGCAGTCCCGGGACTAGCCTCACCTACAATGAGCAGTTCTTC. Amino acid sequence: CASSPGTSLTYNEQFF.

J is TRBJ2-1 and V is TRBV10-3; 9 nucleotides match TRBD2. V was clipped by 4 bases and J by 4 bases; unmatched bases: 8. CDR1 and CDR2 from the germline V gene are ENHRY and SYGVKD. The CDR3 loop spans 16 amino acids. The CDR3 DNA follows: TGTGCCATCAGTGTCGGGGCGGGAGGGGGATACAATGAGCAGTTCTTC. Translated: CAISVGAGGGYNEQFF.

The gene calls are TRBV7-9 and TRBJ2-3, with D perhaps matching TRBD2 (5 bases). Looked up from germline, CDR1 is SEHNR and CDR2 is FQNEAQ (reference sequence). The V gene lost 1 base and the J gene lost 6 bases, with 11 bases spanning the gap. The CDR3 runs 14 residues. The CDR3 DNA reads TGTGCCAGCAGCTTAGGCGGGCCAGCGGATACGCAGTATTTT. The encoded protein is CASSLGGPADTQYF.

The chain recombines TRBV6-5 with TRBJ1-5; 8 bases agree with TRBD1. Germline V gene lookup returns CDR1 MNHEY and CDR2 SVGAGI. The CDR3 spans 15 residues. Trimming removed 6 bases from V and 5 bases from J; junction bases left unmatched: 9. In nucleotides, the CDR3 is TGTGCCAGCAGACCAACTACAGGGGGGGATCAGCCCCAGCATTTT. This encodes CASRPTTGGDQPQHF.

The chain combines TRBV15 with TRBJ2-1, with TRBD2 identical over 8 bases. The CDR3 contains 17 residues. Germline lookup yields CDR1 LNHNV and CDR2 YYDKDF (reference sequence). J gave up 0 bases and V 0 bases, and 4 bases lay outside the gene matches. The CDR3 region is CATSRDVAGFSYNEQFF. The CDR3 DNA reads as TGTGCCACCAGCAGAGATGTAGCGGGGTTCTCCTACAATGAGCAGTTCTTC.

The CDR3 region is CASSTSAGRGTEAFF. The CDR3 DNA reads as TGTGCCAGCAGTACTTCCGCGGGACGAGGCACTGAAGCTTTCTTT. J is TRBJ1-1 and V is TRBV28, with a tentative D call TRBD1 (5 bases). The CDR3 covers 15 residues. Looked up from germline, CDR1 is MDHEN and CDR2 is SYDVKM. Trimming removed 5 bases at V and 4 bases at J, with 17 bases between.

V gene TRBV5-4 combines with J gene TRBJ1-6, with a tentative D call TRBD1 (5 bases). CDR1 is SGHNT and CDR2 is YYREEE in the germline V gene (reference sequence). Deletions cut 0 bases from V and 3 bases from J, with 10 bases between. The CDR3 is 16 amino acids. CDR3 sequence reads: CASSLEQGRYNSPLHF. CDR3 nucleotides: TGTGCCAGCAGCTTGGAGCAGGGTCGCTATAATTCACCCCTCCACTTT.

The gene calls are TRBV27 and TRBJ2-3; 8 bases are a match to TRBD2. CDR1 and CDR2 (germline): MNHEY, SMNVEV (reference sequence). V was clipped by 5 bases and J by 2 bases; unmatched bases: 6. This CDR3 spans 15 amino acids. DNA of the CDR3: TGTGCCAGCAGTCCACGGACTAGCACCACAGATACGCAGTATTTT. Translated: CASSPRTSTTDTQYF.

The chain employs TRBV10-2 and TRBJ2-3; tentative D call: TRBD1 (5 bases). Trimming removed 8 bases from V and 3 bases from J, with 9 bases in between. This CDR3 is 12 amino acids long. The germline CDR1 and CDR2 sequences are WSHSY and SAAADI. DNA of the CDR3: TGCGCCAGCGCTCAGGGAACAGATACGCAGTATTTT. It is translated as CASAQGTDTQYF.

The gene calls are TRBV29-1 and TRBJ2-7; TRBD2 matches 12 bases. Germline loops: CDR1 SQVTM, CDR2 ANQGSEA. Trimming took 5 bases from V and 4 from J; bases not matched to a gene: 0. This CDR3 is built from 12 residues. The CDR3: CSVLAGGYEQYF. The CDR3, as DNA: TGCAGCGTTCTAGCGGGAGGGTACGAGCAGTACTTC.

This rearrangement joins TRBV6-5 to TRBJ1-6; 9 bases map to TRBD1. Per the germline V gene, CDR1 is MNHEY and CDR2 is SVGAGI. The CDR3 contains 16 residues. The junction had 1 base not matched to a gene; V was cut back by 0 bases and J by 4 bases. For the CDR3, the DNA is TGTGCCAGCAGTTACTCGACAGGGGGTTATAATTCACCCCTCCACTTT. Amino acids: CASSYSTGGYNSPLHF.